A single T cell receptor beta chain is shown here with its context. Its cognate antigen has yet to be identified. Nothing much larger sits one base from this clone, and base qualities are not available. The data belong to a study of CD8 T cell repertoires and HIV-1 epitope variants (dated by TCRdb to the early 2020s). For the wider study: T cells were stimulated in separate culture wells with each of twenty-five peptides representing autologous and known Gag and Nef epitope variants. T cells were enriched with the EasySep Human T Cell Enrichment Kit and co-cultured with equal numbers of autologous T cell-negative cells as antigen-presenting cells. Cultures were maintained for approximately eleven days in IMDM with gentamicin, and half-media changes adding IL-2, IL-7 and IL-15 were performed on days 3 and 7. A total of approximately 89 T cell cultures were run, with each culture condition performed in triplicate except for one peptide, which was performed in duplicate. An aliquot of 1M T cells was set aside as an uncultured baseline condition, separate from the approximately 80 T cell cultures. Tested epitopes included three Gag epitope families and Nef HW9 and YT9. The control conditions were a CMV, EBV and flu peptide pool, the Ebola AY9 epitope as a negative control, and a well with no peptide.

The EasySep Human CD8+ T Cell Enrichment Kit was used on day 10 to isolate CD8+ T cells from every culture. General study outcomes and caveats: A handful of clonotypes recognized the Nef KF9 family and one the HW9 family, with no responses to the TAALDMSHF plasma variant. Nine or ten antigen-specific TCR beta clonotypes were identified, of which five or six appeared to be cross-reactive for autologous or known escape epitope variants. The assay identified only TCR beta chains and indicated proliferation in response to antigen, without indicating T cell function or cytokine profile.

Measured from the cysteine to the phenylalanine, the CDR3 is 14 residues long. Only the CDR3 part of the read is kept: 42 bases, read in frame from the first base. V gives up 4 bases and J gives up 1 base, and the segment between their germline ends measures 8 bases. In the germline V gene (reference sequence), CDR1 corresponds to PRHDT and CDR2 to FYEKMQ. Sequencing of TCR beta CDR3 regions was done on the immunoSEQ platform at survey depth. The QIAamp DNA micro kit was used to extract genomic DNA from every cultured and uncultured CD8+ T cell population. Per the original workflow: Any sample with under 5,000 productive reads was excluded, and this exclusion removed about 6.5% of the roughly 75 cultures stimulated with HIV peptides. A MANAFEST web app trimmed sequences to CDR3 and removed nonproductive sequences, CDR3s under 5 amino acids, and those not starting C or ending F/W. Antigen-specific clonotypes had to expand in at least 2 of 3 replicates versus no-peptide control at FDR 0.01, only within one epitope family. A frequency at least fivefold higher than in wells stimulated with peptides from other epitope families was additionally required for specific clonotypes. TCRdb stores this immuneACCESS table with in-frame sequences only. Part of the clones is absent; in the studies checked, under half of the shortfall reflects unresolved V genes, and no reason is known for the rest. The V and J calls and clone size were taken over from that table, and D and trimming were inferred from the DNA. The sample yields fewer than 5,000 clones; about 66% were counted once. Approximately 43% of the sample rests with the top ten.

Here the chain combines TRBV13 and TRBJ1-5; the D gene remains uncertain. The sequencing input was cultured CD8+ T cells derived from PBMCs. This clonotype was sampled from a male donor with HIV. The CDR3 reads as follows: CASSSTRSNQPQHF. The nucleotides read TGTGCCAGCAGCTCGACCCGGAGCAATCAGCCCCAGCATTTT.